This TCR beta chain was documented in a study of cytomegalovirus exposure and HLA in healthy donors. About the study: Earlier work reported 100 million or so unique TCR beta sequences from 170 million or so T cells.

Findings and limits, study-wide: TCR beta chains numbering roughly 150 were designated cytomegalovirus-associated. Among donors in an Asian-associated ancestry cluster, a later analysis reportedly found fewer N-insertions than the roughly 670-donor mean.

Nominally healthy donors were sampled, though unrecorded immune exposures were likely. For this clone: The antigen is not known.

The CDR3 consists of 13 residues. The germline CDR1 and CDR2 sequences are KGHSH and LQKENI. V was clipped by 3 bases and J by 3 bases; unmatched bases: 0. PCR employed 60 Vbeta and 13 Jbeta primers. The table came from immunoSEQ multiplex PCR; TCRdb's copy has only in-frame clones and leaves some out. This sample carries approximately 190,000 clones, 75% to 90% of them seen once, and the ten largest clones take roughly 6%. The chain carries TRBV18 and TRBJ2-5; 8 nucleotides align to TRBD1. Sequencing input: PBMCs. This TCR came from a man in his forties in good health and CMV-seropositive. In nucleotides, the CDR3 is TGTGCCAGCTCACCGGGACAGGAAGAGACCCAGTACTTC. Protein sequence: CASSPGQEETQYF.